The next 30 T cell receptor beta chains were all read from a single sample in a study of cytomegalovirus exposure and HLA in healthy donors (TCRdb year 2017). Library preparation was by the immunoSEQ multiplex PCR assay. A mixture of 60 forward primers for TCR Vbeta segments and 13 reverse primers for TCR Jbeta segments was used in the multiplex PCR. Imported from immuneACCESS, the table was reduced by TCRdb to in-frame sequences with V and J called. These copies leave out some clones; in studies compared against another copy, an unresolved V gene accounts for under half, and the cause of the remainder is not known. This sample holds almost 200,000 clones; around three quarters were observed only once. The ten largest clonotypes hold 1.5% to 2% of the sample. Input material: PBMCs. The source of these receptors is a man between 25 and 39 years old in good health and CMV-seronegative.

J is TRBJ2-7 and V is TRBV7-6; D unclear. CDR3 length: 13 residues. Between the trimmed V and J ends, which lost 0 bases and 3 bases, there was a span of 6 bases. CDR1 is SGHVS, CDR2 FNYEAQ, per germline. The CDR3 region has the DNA TGTGCCAGCAGCTTAGCGCTAAGCTACGAGCAGTACTTC. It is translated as CASSLALSYEQYF.

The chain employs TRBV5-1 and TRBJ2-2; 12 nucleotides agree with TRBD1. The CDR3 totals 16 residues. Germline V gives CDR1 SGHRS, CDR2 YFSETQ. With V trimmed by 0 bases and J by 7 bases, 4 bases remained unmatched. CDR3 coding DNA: TGCGCCAGCAGCTTGGAGGGACAGGGGGCAATCGGGGAGCTGTTTTTT. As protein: CASSLEGQGAIGELFF.

CDR3 in amino acids: CSVVGLVDQGQFYGYTF. CDR3 DNA: TGCAGCGTTGTGGGATTAGTTGACCAGGGACAGTTTTATGGCTACACCTTC. The chain has TRBV29-1 and TRBJ1-2; 7 bases agree with TRBD1. Germline trimming cut 4 bases from V and 5 bases from J; bases unmatched to any gene: 19. Looked up from germline, CDR1 is SQVTM and CDR2 is ANQGSEA. This CDR3 spans 17 amino acids.

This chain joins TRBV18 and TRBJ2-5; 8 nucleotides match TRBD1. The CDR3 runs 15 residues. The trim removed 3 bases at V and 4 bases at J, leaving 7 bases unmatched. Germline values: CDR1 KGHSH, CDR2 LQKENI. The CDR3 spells CASSPGTGKRETQYF. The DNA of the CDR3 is TGTGCCAGCTCACCGGGGACAGGTAAAAGAGAGACCCAGTACTTC. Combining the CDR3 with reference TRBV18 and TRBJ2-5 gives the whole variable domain NAGVMQNPRHLVRRRGQEARLRCSPMKGHSHVYWYRQLPEEGLKFMVYLQKENIIDESGMPKERFSAEFPKEGPSILRIQQVVRGDSAAYFCASSPGTGKRETQYFGPGTRLLVL.

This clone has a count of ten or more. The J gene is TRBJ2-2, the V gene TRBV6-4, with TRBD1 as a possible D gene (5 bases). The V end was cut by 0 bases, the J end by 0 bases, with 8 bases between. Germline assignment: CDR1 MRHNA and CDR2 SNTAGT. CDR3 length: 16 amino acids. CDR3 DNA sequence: TGTGCCAGCAGTGACTCTAGACAGTCGAACACCGGGGAGCTGTTTTTT. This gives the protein CASSDSRQSNTGELFF.

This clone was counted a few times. The CDR3 here is CASSQGQGLAGDENTQYF. The DNA for the CDR3 is TGCGCCAGCAGCCAAGGACAAGGACTAGCGGGAGACGAGAATACGCAGTATTTT. The gene calls are TRBV4-1 and TRBJ2-3, with TRBD2 matching over 13 bases. CDR1 and CDR2 from the germline V gene are MGHRA and YSYEKL. The CDR3 is 18 residues long. V dropped 1 base and J dropped 7; count of bases not matched to a gene: 11.

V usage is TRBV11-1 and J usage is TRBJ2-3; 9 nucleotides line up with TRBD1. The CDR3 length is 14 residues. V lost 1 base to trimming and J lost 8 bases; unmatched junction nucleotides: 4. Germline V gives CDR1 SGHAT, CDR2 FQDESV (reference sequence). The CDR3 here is CASSLEQGAGTQYF. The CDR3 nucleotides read TGTGCCAGCAGCTTAGAACAGGGGGCCGGTACGCAGTATTTT.

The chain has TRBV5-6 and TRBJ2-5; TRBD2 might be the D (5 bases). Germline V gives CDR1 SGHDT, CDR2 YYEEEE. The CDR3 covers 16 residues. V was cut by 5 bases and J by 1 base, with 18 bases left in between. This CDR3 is CASRETTQLPQETQYF. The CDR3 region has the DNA TGTGCCAGCAGGGAGACTACCCAACTTCCCCAAGAGACCCAGTACTTC.

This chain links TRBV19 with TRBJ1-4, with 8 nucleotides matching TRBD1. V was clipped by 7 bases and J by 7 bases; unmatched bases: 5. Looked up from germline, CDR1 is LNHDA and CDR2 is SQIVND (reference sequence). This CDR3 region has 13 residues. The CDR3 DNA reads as TGTGCCAGTATGGACAGGGCCGTTGAAAAACTGTTTTTT. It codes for CASMDRAVEKLFF.

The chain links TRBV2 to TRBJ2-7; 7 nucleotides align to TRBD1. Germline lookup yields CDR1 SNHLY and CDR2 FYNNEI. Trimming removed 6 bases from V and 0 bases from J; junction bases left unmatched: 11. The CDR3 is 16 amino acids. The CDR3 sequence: CASRGHRDSGSYEQYF. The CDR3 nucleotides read TGTGCCAGCAGGGGACACCGGGACAGCGGCTCCTACGAGCAGTACTTC.

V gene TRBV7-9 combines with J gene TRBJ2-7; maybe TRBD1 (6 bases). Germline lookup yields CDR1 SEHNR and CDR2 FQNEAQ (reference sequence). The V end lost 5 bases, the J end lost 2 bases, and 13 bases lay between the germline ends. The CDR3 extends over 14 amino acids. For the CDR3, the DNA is TGTGCCAGCAGCCCCCGGGACACCCCCTACGAGCAGTACTTC. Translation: CASSPRDTPYEQYF.

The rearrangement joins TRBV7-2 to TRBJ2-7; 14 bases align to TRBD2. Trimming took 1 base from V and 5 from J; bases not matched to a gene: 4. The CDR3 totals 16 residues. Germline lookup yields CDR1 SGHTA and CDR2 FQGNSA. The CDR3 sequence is CASSLDGTSGSHEQYF. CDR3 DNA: TGTGCCAGCAGCTTAGATGGGACTAGCGGGAGCCACGAGCAGTACTTC.

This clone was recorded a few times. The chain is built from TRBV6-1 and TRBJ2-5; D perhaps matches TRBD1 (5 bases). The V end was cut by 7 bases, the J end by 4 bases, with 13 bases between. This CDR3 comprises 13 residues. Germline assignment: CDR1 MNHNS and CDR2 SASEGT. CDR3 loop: CASNGRVTETQYF. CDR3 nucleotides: TGTGCCAGCAACGGCAGGGTCACAGAGACCCAGTACTTC.

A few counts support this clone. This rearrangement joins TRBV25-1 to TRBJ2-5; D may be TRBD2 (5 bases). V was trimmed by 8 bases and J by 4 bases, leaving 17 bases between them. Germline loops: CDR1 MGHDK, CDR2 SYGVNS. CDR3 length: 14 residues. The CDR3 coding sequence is TGTGCCAGCGGCGTCCCGGGTGCGGGAGAGACCCAGTACTTC. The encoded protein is CASGVPGAGETQYF. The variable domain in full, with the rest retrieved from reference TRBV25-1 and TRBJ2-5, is EADIYQTPRYLVIGTGKKITLECSQTMGHDKMYWYQQDPGMELHLIHYSYGVNSTEKGDLSSESTVSRIRTEHFPLTLESARPSHTSQYLCASGVPGAGETQYFGPGTRLLVL.

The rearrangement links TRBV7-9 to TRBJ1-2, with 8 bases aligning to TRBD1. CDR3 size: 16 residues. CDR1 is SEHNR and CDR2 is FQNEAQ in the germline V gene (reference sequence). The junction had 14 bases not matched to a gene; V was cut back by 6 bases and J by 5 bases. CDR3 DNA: TGTGCCAGCAGTTACCCTGTCGGGGGACAGGAATATGGCTACACCTTC. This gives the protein CASSYPVGGQEYGYTF.

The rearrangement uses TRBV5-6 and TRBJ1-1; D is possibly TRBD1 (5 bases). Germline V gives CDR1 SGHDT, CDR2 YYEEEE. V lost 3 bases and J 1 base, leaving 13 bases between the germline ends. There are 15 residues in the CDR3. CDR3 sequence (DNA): TGTGCCAGCAGCTCCCGCCCGACAGAGAACACTGAAGCTTTCTTT. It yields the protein CASSSRPTENTEAFF.

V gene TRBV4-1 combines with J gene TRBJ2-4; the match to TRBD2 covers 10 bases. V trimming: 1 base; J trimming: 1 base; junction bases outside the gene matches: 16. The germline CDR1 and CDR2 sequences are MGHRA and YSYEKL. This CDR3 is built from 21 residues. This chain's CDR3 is CASSQGAVSGRAIRAKNIQYF. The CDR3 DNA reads TGCGCCAGCAGCCAAGGGGCGGTCAGCGGGAGGGCCATAAGGGCCAAAAACATTCAGTACTTC.

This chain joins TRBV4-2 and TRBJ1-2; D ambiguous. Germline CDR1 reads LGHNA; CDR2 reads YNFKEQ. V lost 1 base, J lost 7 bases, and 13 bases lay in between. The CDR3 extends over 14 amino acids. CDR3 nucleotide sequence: TGTGCCAGCAGCCAAGCTAGGGAGGGAAGTGGCTACACCTTC. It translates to CASSQAREGSGYTF.

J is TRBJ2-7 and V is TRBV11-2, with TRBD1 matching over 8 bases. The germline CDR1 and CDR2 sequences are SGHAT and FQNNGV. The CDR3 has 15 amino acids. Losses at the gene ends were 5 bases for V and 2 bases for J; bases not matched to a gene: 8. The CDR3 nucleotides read TGTGCCAGCAGCCACCAGACAGGGGTCCCCTACGAGCAGTACTTC. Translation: CASSHQTGVPYEQYF. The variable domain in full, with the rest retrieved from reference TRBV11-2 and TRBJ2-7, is EAGVAQSPRYKIIEKRQSVAFWCNPISGHATLYWYQQILGQGPKLLIQFQNNGVVDDSQLPKDRFSAERLKGVDSTLKIQPAKLEDSAVYLCASSHQTGVPYEQYFGPGTRLTVT.

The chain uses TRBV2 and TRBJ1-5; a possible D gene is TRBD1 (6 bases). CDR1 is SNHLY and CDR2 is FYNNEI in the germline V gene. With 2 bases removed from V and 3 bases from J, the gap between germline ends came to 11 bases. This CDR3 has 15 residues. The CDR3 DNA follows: TGTGCCAGCAGTGAATCGGGGGGCAACAATCAGCCCCAGCATTTT. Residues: CASSESGGNNQPQHF.

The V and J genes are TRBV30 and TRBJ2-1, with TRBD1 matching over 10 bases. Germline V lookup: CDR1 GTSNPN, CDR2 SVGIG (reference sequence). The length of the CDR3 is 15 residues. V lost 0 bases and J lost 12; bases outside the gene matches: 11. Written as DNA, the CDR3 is TGTGCCTGGAGTGTGGGGGACAGGGGCCTCTTTGGGCAGTTCTTC. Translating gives CAWSVGDRGLFGQFF.

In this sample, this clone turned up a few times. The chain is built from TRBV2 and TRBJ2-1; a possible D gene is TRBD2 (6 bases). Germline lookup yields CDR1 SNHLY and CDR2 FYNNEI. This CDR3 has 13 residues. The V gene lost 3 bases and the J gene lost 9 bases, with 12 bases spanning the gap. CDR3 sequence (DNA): TGTGCCAGCAGTGATGGGACGGGGGTTGAGCAGTTCTTC. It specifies CASSDGTGVEQFF.

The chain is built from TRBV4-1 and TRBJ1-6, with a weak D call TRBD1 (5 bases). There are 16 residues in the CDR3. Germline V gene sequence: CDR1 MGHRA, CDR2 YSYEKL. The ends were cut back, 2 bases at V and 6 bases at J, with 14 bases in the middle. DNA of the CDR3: TGCGCCAGCAGCCAACTCCCGGGGGGGTCTAATTCACCCCTCCACTTT. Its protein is CASSQLPGGSNSPLHF.

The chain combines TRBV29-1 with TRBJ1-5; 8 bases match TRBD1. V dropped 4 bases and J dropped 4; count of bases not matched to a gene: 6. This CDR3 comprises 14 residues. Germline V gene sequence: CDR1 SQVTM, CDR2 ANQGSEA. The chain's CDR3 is CSVGGTGFNQPQHF. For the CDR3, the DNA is TGCAGCGTTGGCGGGACAGGCTTTAATCAGCCCCAGCATTTT.

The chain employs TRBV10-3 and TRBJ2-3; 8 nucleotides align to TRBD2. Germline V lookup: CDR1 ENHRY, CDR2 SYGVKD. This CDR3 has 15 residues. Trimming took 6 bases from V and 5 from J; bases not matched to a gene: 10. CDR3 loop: CAISERETRIDTQYF. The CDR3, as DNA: TGTGCCATCAGCGAGCGGGAGACAAGAATAGATACGCAGTATTTT.

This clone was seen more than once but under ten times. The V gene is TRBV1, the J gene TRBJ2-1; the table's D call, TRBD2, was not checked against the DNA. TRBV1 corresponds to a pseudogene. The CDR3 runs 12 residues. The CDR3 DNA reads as TGCACCAGCACGGGACTAGCGGAACGGAGCTTCTTC. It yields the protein CTSTGLAERSFF.

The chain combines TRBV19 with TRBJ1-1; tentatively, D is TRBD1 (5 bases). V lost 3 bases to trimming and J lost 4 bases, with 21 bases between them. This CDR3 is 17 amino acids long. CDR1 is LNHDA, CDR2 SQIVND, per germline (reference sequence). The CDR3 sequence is CASSIGATESGVTEAFF. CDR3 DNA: TGTGCCAGTAGTATTGGGGCGACAGAAAGCGGGGTCACTGAAGCTTTCTTT.

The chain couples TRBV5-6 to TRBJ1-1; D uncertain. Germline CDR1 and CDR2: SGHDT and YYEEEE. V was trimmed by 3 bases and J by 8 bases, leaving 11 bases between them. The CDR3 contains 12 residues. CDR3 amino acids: CASSSRIAEAFF. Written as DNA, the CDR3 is TGTGCCAGCAGCTCAAGGATAGCCGAAGCTTTCTTT.

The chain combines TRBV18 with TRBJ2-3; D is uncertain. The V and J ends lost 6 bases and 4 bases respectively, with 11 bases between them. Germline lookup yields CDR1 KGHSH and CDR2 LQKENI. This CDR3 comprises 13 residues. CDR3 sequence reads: CASSALVSDTQYF. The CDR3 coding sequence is TGTGCCAGCTCCGCTCTAGTATCAGATACGCAGTATTTT. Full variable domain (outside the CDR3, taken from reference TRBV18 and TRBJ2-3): NAGVMQNPRHLVRRRGQEARLRCSPMKGHSHVYWYRQLPEEGLKFMVYLQKENIIDESGMPKERFSAEFPKEGPSILRIQQVVRGDSAAYFCASSALVSDTQYFGPGTRLTVL.

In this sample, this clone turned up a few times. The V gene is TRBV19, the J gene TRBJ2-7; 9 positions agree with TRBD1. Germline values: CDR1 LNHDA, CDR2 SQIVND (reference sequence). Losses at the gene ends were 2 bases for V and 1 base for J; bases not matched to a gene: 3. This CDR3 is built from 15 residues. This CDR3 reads CASSIFGQGSYEQYF. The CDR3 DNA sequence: TGTGCCAGTAGTATATTCGGACAGGGGTCCTACGAGCAGTACTTC.